These 10 T cell receptor beta chains were sequenced from one sample in a study of T cells in Graves' hyperthyroidism and ophthalmopathy. TCR beta CDR3 regions were amplified from RNA. The TCR CDR3 was amplified in a first-round RT-PCR using the HTBI primer set. In TCRdb, the multiplex PCR reads were re-called with MiXCR into one record per CDR3 protein. In the table there are about 420,000 distinct CDR3 sequences, around 14% of which are singletons. Source material: blood. The receptors stem from a woman aged 18-29 years with Graves' hyperthyroidism.

This clonotype has ten or more counts. The chain joins TRBV7-9 to TRBJ1-1; 8 nucleotides line up with TRBD1. This CDR3 spans 13 amino acids. Germline CDR1 reads SEHNR; CDR2 reads FQNEAQ (reference sequence). V lost 7 bases, J lost 5 bases, and 6 bases stayed unmatched. CDR3 protein: CASTQGARTEAFF. In DNA, the CDR3 is TGTGCCAGCACCCAGGGGGCGAGGACTGAAGCTTTCTTT.

The chain joins TRBV10-1 to TRBJ2-7, with TRBD1 identical over 9 bases. CDR1 and CDR2 from the germline V gene are WNHNN and SYGVQD (reference sequence). The CDR3 is 14 residues long. V shed 7 bases and J 0 bases; nucleotides not matched to a gene: 4. In DNA, the CDR3 is TGCGCCAGCATGAAGACAGGGGGCTCCTACGAGCAGTACTTC. It translates to CASMKTGGSYEQYF.

V is TRBV29-1 and J is TRBJ2-3, with TRBD2 matching 9 bases. CDR1 is SQVTM and CDR2 is ANQGSEA in the germline V gene. V shed 7 bases and J 6 bases; nucleotides not matched to a gene: 11. CDR3 length equals 14 residues. CDR3 protein: CSARGAGGGDTQYF. Here the CDR3 DNA reads TGCAGCGCCCGAGGGGCGGGGGGGGGTGATACGCAGTATTTT.

This clonotype was observed many times. This rearrangement joins TRBV20-1 to TRBJ2-1; D tentatively reads TRBD1 or TRBD2 (6 bases each). The germline V gene encodes CDR1 DFQATT and CDR2 SNEGSKA (reference sequence). V was shortened by 0 bases and J by 11 bases, with 14 bases between the two germline ends. The CDR3 is 13 residues long. The chain's CDR3 is CSARDGGPGQQFF. DNA for the CDR3: TGCAGTGCTAGAGATGGGGGGCCAGGACAGCAGTTCTTC.

In regard to this clonotype: This may stem from a read error, because a much larger clone lies one nucleotide away. The V and J genes are TRBV2 and TRBJ1-6; TRBD1 matches 10 bases. V lost 4 bases, J lost 10 bases, and 7 bases stayed unmatched. The CDR3 loop spans 15 amino acids. Germline CDR1 is SNHLY and CDR2 is FYNNEI. Here the CDR3 DNA reads TGTGCCAGCAGTGGAAGACAGGGGGCTGCATCACCCCTCCACTTT. It codes for CASSGRQGAASPLHF.

This clonotype was recorded at least ten times. This chain's CDR3 is CASSFGGAGEQYF. The CDR3 DNA reads as TGTGCCAGCAGCTTCGGAGGAGCTGGCGAGCAGTACTTC. This rearrangement joins TRBV7-6 to TRBJ2-7, with D possibly being TRBD2 (5 bases). Per the germline V gene, CDR1 is SGHVS and CDR2 is FNYEAQ. Trimming removed 3 bases at V and 6 bases at J, with 12 bases between. The length of the CDR3 is 13 residues. Combining the CDR3 with reference TRBV7-6 and TRBJ2-7 gives the whole variable domain GAGVSQSPRYKVTKRGQDVALRCDPISGHVSLYWYRQALGQGPEFLTYFNYEAQQDKSGLPNDRFSAERPEGSISTLTIQRTEQRDSAMYRCASSFGGAGEQYFGPGTRLTVT.

This clonotype was detected ten times or more. The V and J genes are TRBV27 and TRBJ2-7; D possibly corresponds to TRBD1 (7 bases). The V gene lost 3 bases and the J gene lost 2 bases, with 14 bases spanning the gap. The germline V gene encodes CDR1 MNHEY and CDR2 SMNVEV (reference sequence). CDR3 length: 15 amino acids. The CDR3 is CASSLEGTDPYEQYF. The DNA of the CDR3 is TGTGCCAGCAGTTTGGAGGGGACAGACCCCTACGAGCAGTACTTC.

This clonotype was seen repeatedly, ten times or more. V and J are TRBV7-2 and TRBJ2-5, with D perhaps matching TRBD1 (6 bases). V dropped 4 bases and J dropped 8 bases, with 14 bases sitting between them. The CDR3 is 13 residues long. CDR1 and CDR2 from the germline V gene are SGHTA and FQGNSA. The CDR3 nucleotides read TGTGCCAGCAGCTCGTGGGGGCGAGAAACCCAGTACTTC. Its translation is CASSSWGRETQYF.

Concerning this clonotype: A much larger clone sits a single nucleotide away, making a read error possible. V usage is TRBV6-1 and J usage is TRBJ1-1, with D possibly matching TRBD1 (6 bases). Germline V CDR1 and CDR2: MNHNS, SASEGT. Trimming left V 10 bases short and J 4 bases short, with 19 bases between. The CDR3 contains 14 residues. This CDR3 is CATKTGTSGTEAFF. The CDR3, as DNA: TGTGCCACCAAAACAGGGACGTCGGGCACTGAAGCTTTCTTT.

The rearrangement links TRBV27 to TRBJ2-7, with a tentative D call TRBD2 (5 bases). CDR1 is MNHEY and CDR2 is SMNVEV in the germline V gene (reference sequence). The CDR3 extends over 16 amino acids. V shed 7 bases and J shed 1 base, with 20 bases lying between them. CDR3 nucleotide sequence: TGTGCCAGCACCTACGACGGGGTATTCGTGTCCTACGAGCAGTACTTC. As protein: CASTYDGVFVSYEQYF.